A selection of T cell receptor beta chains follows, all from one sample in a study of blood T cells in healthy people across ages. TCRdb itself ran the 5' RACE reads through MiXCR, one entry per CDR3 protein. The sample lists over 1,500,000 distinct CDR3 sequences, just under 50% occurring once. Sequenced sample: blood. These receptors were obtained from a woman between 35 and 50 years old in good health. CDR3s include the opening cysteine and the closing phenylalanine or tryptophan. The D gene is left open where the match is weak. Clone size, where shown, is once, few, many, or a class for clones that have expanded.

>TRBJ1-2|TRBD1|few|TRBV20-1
CSARALTGGGYTF
TGCAGTGCTAGAGCGTTGACAGGGGGTGGCTACACCTTC
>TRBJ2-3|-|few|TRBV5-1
CASSLQAKGDTQYF
TGCGCCAGCAGCTTGCAGGCTAAGGGCGATACGCAGTATTTT
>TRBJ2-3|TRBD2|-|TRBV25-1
CASSGRGLAGTDTQYF
TGTGCCAGCAGTGGACGGGGACTAGCGGGCACAGATACGCAGTATTTT
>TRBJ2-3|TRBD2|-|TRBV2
CASIRGVGTDTQYF
TGTGCCAGCATTCGGGGGGTCGGCACAGATACGCAGTATTTT
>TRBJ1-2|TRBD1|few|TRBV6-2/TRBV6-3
CASSWGPTGNQDGYTF
TGTGCCAGCAGTTGGGGACCGACAGGGAATCAGGATGGCTACACCTTC
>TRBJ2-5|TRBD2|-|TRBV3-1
CASSQTTGTSGGAEETQYF
TGTGCCAGCAGCCAGACGACGGGGACTAGCGGGGGGGCCGAAGAGACCCAGTACTTC
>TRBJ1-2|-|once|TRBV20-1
CSAPGTCGYTF
TGCAGTGCCCCTGGGACATGTGGCTACACCTTC
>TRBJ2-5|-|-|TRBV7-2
CASSPMWGDQETQYF
TGTGCCAGCAGTCCTATGTGGGGGGACCAAGAGACCCAGTACTTC
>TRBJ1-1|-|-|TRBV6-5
CAGSYLFGGVNTEAFF
TGTGCCGGCAGTTATCTATTCGGAGGAGTGAACACTGAAGCTTTCTTT
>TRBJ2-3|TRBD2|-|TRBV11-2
CASSPLLAGGRGGDTQYF
TGTGCCAGCAGCCCTTTACTAGCGGGGGGGCGGGGTGGAGATACGCAGTATTTT
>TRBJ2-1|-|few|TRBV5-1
CASSLVLGADNEQFF
TGCGCCAGCAGCTTGGTACTAGGCGCCGACAATGAGCAGTTCTTC
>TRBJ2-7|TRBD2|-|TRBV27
CASSFGASGGPPYEQYF
TGTGCCAGCAGTTTCGGGGCTAGCGGGGGCCCACCCTACGAGCAGTACTTC
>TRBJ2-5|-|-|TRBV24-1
CATSEPGQPQETQYF
TGTGCCACCAGTGAACCCGGACAGCCTCAAGAGACCCAGTACTTC
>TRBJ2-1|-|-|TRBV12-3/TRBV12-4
CASSRGRGRDNEQFF
TGTGCCAGCAGCCGGGGACGAGGGCGGGACAATGAGCAGTTCTTC